These 23 T cell receptor beta chains came from one sample sequenced in a study of T cell changes during pregnancy in multiple sclerosis. Only in-frame clones appear in the TCRdb table, and some are missing; sequencing was by immunoSEQ multiplex PCR. The sample yields approximately 74,000 clones, around nine tenths seen once. This sample comprised peripheral blood, obtained before pregnancy. The source is a female donor with multiple sclerosis, enrolled in a pregnancy study.

This clone was seen just once. This rearrangement joins TRBV7-8 to TRBJ1-4; D gene unclear. This CDR3 is 14 amino acids long. CDR1 and CDR2 from the germline V gene are SGHVS and FQNEAQ. Between the trimmed V and J ends, which lost 2 bases and 4 bases, there was a span of 8 bases. The CDR3 sequence: CASSLSLRNEKLFF. DNA for the CDR3: TGTGCCAGCAGCTTAAGCCTGCGTAATGAAAAACTGTTTTTT.

V is TRBV18 and J is TRBJ2-1; 7 bases map to TRBD1. The CDR3 totals 15 residues. V lost 2 bases, J lost 9 bases, and 10 bases stayed unmatched. Germline V gene lookup returns CDR1 KGHSH and CDR2 LQKENI. CDR3 DNA: TGTGCCAGCTCACCAGCTCAAGACAGGGTGATTGAGCAGTTCTTC. Translation: CASSPAQDRVIEQFF.

The rearrangement joins TRBV5-1 to TRBJ2-5; 9 positions agree with TRBD1. CDR3 length: 17 amino acids. The ends lost 0 bases at V and 3 bases at J; junction bases unmatched: 9. Germline V CDR1 and CDR2: SGHRS, YFSETQ. CDR3: CASSLDVRDRVKETQYF. As DNA, the CDR3 is TGCGCCAGCAGCTTGGATGTTCGGGACAGGGTCAAAGAGACCCAGTACTTC.

The chain has TRBV11-2 and TRBJ1-2; 9 bases align to TRBD1. CDR3 length: 13 residues. The V gene end was trimmed by 6 bases and the J gene end by 11 bases; junction bases not matched to a gene: 10. Per germline, CDR1 SGHAT and CDR2 FQNNGV. The CDR3 loop is CASRGTGGDRYTF. The CDR3 nucleotides are TGTGCCAGCAGGGGAACAGGGGGCGACAGGTACACCTTC.

The chain has TRBV10-3 and TRBJ1-2; 7 positions match TRBD1. The CDR3 extends over 17 amino acids. Trimming took 5 bases from V and 7 from J; bases not matched to a gene: 19. The germline V gene has CDR1 ENHRY and CDR2 SYGVKD. CDR3 protein: CAISQGVRRRQGSGYTF. The CDR3 bases are TGTGCCATCAGTCAGGGTGTCCGTCGCCGACAGGGATCTGGCTACACCTTC.

This clone has a handful of counts. This rearrangement joins TRBV5-1 to TRBJ2-7; 8 nucleotides agree with TRBD1. The junction had 8 bases not matched to a gene; V was cut back by 1 base and J by 2 bases. CDR1 is SGHRS and CDR2 is YFSETQ in the germline V gene. CDR3 length equals 16 residues. DNA of the CDR3: TGCGCCAGCAGCTTGATCGATGGACAGGGCCCCTACGAGCAGTACTTC. Its translation: CASSLIDGQGPYEQYF.

The chain employs TRBV19 and TRBJ2-7; unclear D gene. The CDR3 runs 13 residues. Trimming stripped 4 bases from V and 5 bases from J, with 12 bases between. The V gene's germline CDR1 is LNHDA and CDR2 SQIVND (reference sequence). CDR3 bases: TGTGCCAGTAGTAACCCCCCAAGCGACGAGCAGTACTTC. The encoded protein is CASSNPPSDEQYF.

The CDR3 spells CASSPGGPGETQYF. CDR3 nucleotides: TGCGCCAGCAGCCCGGGGGGGCCTGGAGAGACCCAGTACTTC. The chain has TRBV5-1 and TRBJ2-5, with 8 positions matching TRBD2. The V gene end was trimmed by 4 bases and the J gene end by 4 bases; junction bases not matched to a gene: 6. Germline V lookup: CDR1 SGHRS, CDR2 YFSETQ. The CDR3 is made up of 14 amino acids.

The chain recombines TRBV2 with TRBJ1-1; D possibly corresponds to TRBD1 (6 bases). The ends were cut back, 5 bases at V and 7 bases at J, with 17 bases in the middle. Per the germline V gene, CDR1 is SNHLY and CDR2 is FYNNEI. The CDR3 loop spans 14 amino acids. CDR3 DNA sequence: TGTGCCAGCAGTATTGAAGGGACACTACTTGAAGCTTTCTTT. It codes for CASSIEGTLLEAFF.

The DNA of the CDR3 is TGTGCCAGCAGCTTGACAGGGGCTGACTATGGCTACACCTTC. Encoded protein: CASSLTGADYGYTF. The chain joins TRBV7-9 to TRBJ1-2; 8 positions agree with TRBD1. CDR1 and CDR2 (germline): SEHNR, FQNEAQ (reference sequence). This CDR3 region has 14 residues. V lost 3 bases to trimming and J lost 3 bases; unmatched junction nucleotides: 3.

The chain couples TRBV29-1 to TRBJ1-2, with 9 bases aligning to TRBD1. The CDR3 has 11 residues. Germline-derived CDR1 and CDR2 are SQVTM and ANQGSEA. The junction had 2 bases not matched to a gene; V was cut back by 4 bases and J by 8 bases. This CDR3 reads CSVGTGVGYTF. In DNA form, the CDR3 reads TGCAGCGTTGGGACAGGGGTCGGCTACACCTTC.

This clone has a single count. In DNA, the CDR3 is TGTGCCAGCAGTTCCGGGGGGGGTGCCGGGGCCAACGTCCTGACTTTC. This codes for CASSSGGGAGANVLTF. This chain uses TRBV6-4 with TRBJ2-6, with 8 bases that match TRBD2. Germline V gene lookup returns CDR1 MRHNA and CDR2 SNTAGT. V trimming: 5 bases; J trimming: 4 bases; junction bases outside the gene matches: 7. This CDR3 has 16 amino acids.

This clone has a handful of counts. This chain joins TRBV30 and TRBJ1-1; TRBD1 agrees at 8 bases. Germline CDR1 reads GTSNPN; CDR2 reads SVGIG (reference sequence). This CDR3 comprises 14 residues. Trimming at V came to 0 bases and at J to 6 bases, leaving 6 bases not matched to a gene. The CDR3 loop is CAWSVMDRVSEAFF. CDR3 nucleotide sequence: TGTGCCTGGAGTGTTATGGACAGGGTATCTGAAGCTTTCTTT. Variable domain in full (rest from reference TRBV30 and TRBJ1-1): SQTIHQWPATLVQPVGSPLSLECTVEGTSNPNLYWYRQAAGRGLQLLFYSVGIGQISSEVPQNLSASRPQDRQFILSSKKLLLSDSGFYLCAWSVMDRVSEAFFGQGTRLTVV.

This chain links TRBV5-1 with TRBJ2-1; 14 nucleotides agree with TRBD2. The CDR3 runs 18 residues. The ends lost 3 bases at V and 2 bases at J; junction bases unmatched: 7. CDR1 and CDR2 (germline): SGHRS, YFSETQ. The CDR3 bases are TGCGCCAGCAGCTCCGGGACTAGCGGGAGTATGGCCTACAATGAGCAGTTCTTC. It yields the protein CASSSGTSGSMAYNEQFF.

The chain has TRBV5-6 and TRBJ2-7; D remains unclear. The V end lost 5 bases, the J end lost 4 bases, and 16 bases lay between the germline ends. This CDR3 comprises 14 residues. Germline V gene data show CDR1 as SGHDT and CDR2 as YYEEEE. The chain's CDR3 is CASRLRGPKYEQYF. Written as DNA, the CDR3 is TGTGCCAGCAGGCTTCGAGGCCCCAAGTACGAGCAGTACTTC.

This clone appeared once. The chain uses TRBV27 and TRBJ1-1; maybe TRBD1 (6 bases). This CDR3 has 14 residues. Trimming pared 5 bases from V and 2 bases from J, leaving 12 bases between. CDR1 and CDR2 from the germline V gene are MNHEY and SMNVEV (reference sequence). CDR3 amino acids: CASSPTDRNTEAFF. CDR3 DNA: TGTGCCAGCAGTCCAACGGACAGAAACACTGAAGCTTTCTTT.

The V gene is TRBV5-1, the J gene TRBJ1-1; 8 nucleotides align to TRBD1. The germline V gene encodes CDR1 SGHRS and CDR2 YFSETQ. J gave up 3 bases and V 2 bases, and 9 bases lay outside the gene matches. This CDR3 has 16 amino acids. CDR3 region: CASSLLGQGEYTEAFF. The DNA for the CDR3 is TGCGCCAGCAGCTTACTTGGACAGGGCGAGTACACTGAAGCTTTCTTT.

V is TRBV5-5 and J is TRBJ1-1; D might be TRBD1 (6 bases). Germline V gene sequence: CDR1 SGHKS, CDR2 YYEKEE (reference sequence). The CDR3 runs 15 residues. V was trimmed by 2 bases and J by 1 base, leaving 12 bases between them. In nucleotides, the CDR3 is TGTGCCAGCAGCTTATCCTCGACAGGGAACACTGAAGCTTTCTTT. Translating it yields CASSLSSTGNTEAFF.

V and J are TRBV27 and TRBJ2-3; 11 positions match TRBD2. Germline V lookup: CDR1 MNHEY, CDR2 SMNVEV (reference sequence). V lost 4 bases and J lost 1; bases outside the gene matches: 13. CDR3 length equals 19 residues. The CDR3 sequence: CASSSIAGGFFGGTDTQYF. DNA of the CDR3: TGTGCCAGCAGTTCTATAGCGGGAGGGTTTTTTGGTGGCACAGATACGCAGTATTTT.

The rearrangement joins TRBV11-2 to TRBJ2-1; 8 nucleotides line up with TRBD1. V was pared by 3 bases and J by 6 bases, with 7 bases of the junction left unmatched. The CDR3 contains 15 residues. The germline V gene has CDR1 SGHAT and CDR2 FQNNGV. The CDR3 region is CASSLGWTGLNEQFF. The CDR3 DNA reads TGTGCCAGCAGCTTGGGTTGGACAGGGCTCAATGAGCAGTTCTTC.

V is TRBV30 and J is TRBJ2-5; 8 nucleotides agree with TRBD2. The CDR3 runs 15 residues. The germline gives CDR1 GTSNPN, CDR2 SVGIG (reference sequence). Trimming removed 2 bases from V and 6 bases from J; junction bases left unmatched: 11. The DNA for the CDR3 is TGTGCCTGGAGTTCCGATAGGACGGGGGGGAAGACCCAGTACTTC. Translation: CAWSSDRTGGKTQYF.

The J gene is TRBJ2-3, the V gene TRBV5-4; 10 nucleotides agree with TRBD2. The germline CDR1 and CDR2 sequences are SGHNT and YYREEE (reference sequence). The CDR3 is made up of 15 amino acids. V dropped 1 base and J dropped 4; count of bases not matched to a gene: 3. CDR3 nucleotides: TGTGCCAGCAGCTTGTCTAGCGGGGGCGCAGATACGCAGTATTTT. This encodes CASSLSSGGADTQYF.

This chain uses TRBV14 with TRBJ2-5; the match to TRBD2 covers 7 bases. Germline-derived CDR1 and CDR2 are SGHDN and FVKESK. This CDR3 comprises 13 residues. J gave up 5 bases and V 5 bases, and 5 bases lay outside the gene matches. The CDR3 DNA is TGTGCCAGCAGCTGGGTCGGGGGGGAGACCCAGTACTTC. Translating it yields CASSWVGGETQYF.